This T cell receptor beta chain is from a study of regulatory T cells in long-lasting Graves disease. Looked up from germline, CDR1 is SNHLY and CDR2 is FYNNEI. The germline V and J ends were trimmed by 4 bases and 3 bases, with 10 bases remaining between them. CDR3 size: 13 residues. This clonotype was recorded at least ten times. Its antigen is not known. Arm-PCR of CDR3 regions and iRepertoire HTBI primers were the basis on which TCR beta libraries were built. Via MiXCR, TCRdb re-called the multiplex PCR reads, giving one row per CDR3 protein. The profile shows roughly 350,000 distinct CDR3 sequences, 15% to 20% of them singletons. Time point of the sample: newly diagnosed GD, antithyroid drugs for less than 3 months. RNA isolated from PBMCs was used to make the TCR library. Study-wide results and limits: Newly diagnosed disease favored TRBV20-1 and TRBJ2-1 over persistent disease.

These sequences were also reported in another study, on T cells in Graves' hyperthyroidism and ophthalmopathy.

The sequenced sample was peripheral blood mononuclear cells (PBMCs), obtained at new diagnosis, from a patient treated with antithyroid drugs. The sequence came from a woman aged 18-29 years with Graves disease. This chain joins TRBV2 and TRBJ2-7; D possibly uses TRBD1 or TRBD2 (6 bases each). The CDR3 nucleotides are TGTGCCAGCAGTGGCGGAGGGGGCTACGAGCAGTACTTC. Translation gives CASSGGGGYEQYF.